These 26 T cell receptor beta chains originate from one sample sequenced in a study of blood T cell repertoires in COVID-19. TCRdb keeps only in-frame clones here, not all; method: immunoSEQ multiplex PCR. The table has about 170,000 clones, about 87% seen once. What was sequenced was peripheral blood. All receptors derive from a woman aged 80 or over with COVID-19, enrolled during active disease.

Regarding this clone: Mismatch with germline at one junction end may stem from a read error. The chain uses TRBV9 and TRBJ2-1, with D maybe TRBD2 (6 bases). CDR1 is SGDLS and CDR2 is YYNGEE in the germline V gene. The CDR3 is 15 residues long. DNA of the CDR3: TGTGCCAGCAGCGTAGCGGCGGGACCCTACCATGAGCAGTTCTTC. Its translation is CASSVAAGPYHEQFF.

This sequence joins TRBV9 and TRBJ1-1; 9 nucleotides align to TRBD1. Trimming at V came to 0 bases and at J to 8 bases, leaving 8 bases not matched to a gene. Looked up from germline, CDR1 is SGDLS and CDR2 is YYNGEE. The CDR3 sequence is 15 residues long. The CDR3 coding sequence is TGTGCCAGCAGCGTAGGTAACCTCGGGACAGGGGAAGCTTTCTTT. Protein product: CASSVGNLGTGEAFF.

The chain is built from TRBV18 and TRBJ1-4; 10 nucleotides match TRBD1. This CDR3 is built from 14 residues. After removal of 5 bases from V and 7 bases from J, the junction contained 4 bases not matched to a gene. In germline, CDR1 is KGHSH, CDR2 LQKENI. The CDR3 sequence: CASSMGQGREKLFF. CDR3 in DNA: TGTGCCAGCTCAATGGGACAGGGGCGTGAAAAACTGTTTTTT.

The chain is built from TRBV9 and TRBJ2-5; weak D call: TRBD2 (5 bases). The CDR3 runs 17 residues. The ends were cut back, 0 bases at V and 0 bases at J, with 15 bases in the middle. Germline CDR1 SGDLS, CDR2 YYNGEE. The CDR3 reads CASSVDTGTGYQETQYF. The CDR3, as DNA: TGTGCCAGCAGCGTAGATACGGGAACGGGGTACCAAGAGACCCAGTACTTC.

The chain has TRBV27 and TRBJ1-1; D ambiguous. Germline-derived CDR1 and CDR2 are MNHEY and SMNVEV (reference sequence). The CDR3 extends over 15 amino acids. V lost 4 bases and J 1 base, leaving 13 bases between the germline ends. The CDR3: CASSSSSRGNTEAFF. CDR3 coding DNA: TGTGCCAGCAGTTCGTCCTCCCGGGGGAACACTGAAGCTTTCTTT.

V and J are TRBV28 and TRBJ2-3; 7 positions match TRBD1. CDR3 size: 15 residues. The germline V gene has CDR1 MDHEN and CDR2 SYDVKM. With 6 bases clipped from V and 6 bases from J, the junction kept 12 bases outside the gene matches. The CDR3 nucleotides read TGTGCCAGCAGCACAGGGAAGGGGGCACGGGATACGCAGTATTTT. Amino acids: CASSTGKGARDTQYF. The whole variable domain, remainder taken from reference TRBV28 and TRBJ2-3, is DVKVTQSSRYLVKRTGEKVFLECVQDMDHENMFWYRQDPGLGLRLIYFSYDVKMKEKGDIPEGYSVSREKKERFSLILESASTNQTSMYLCASSTGKGARDTQYFGPGTRLTVL.

The chain employs TRBV5-1 and TRBJ1-1, with D unresolved. Germline V gives CDR1 SGHRS, CDR2 YFSETQ. The V gene lost 4 bases and the J gene lost 1 base, with 11 bases spanning the gap. The CDR3 is 14 amino acids. This chain's CDR3 is CASSPNRGNTEAFF. In nucleotides, the CDR3 is TGCGCCAGCAGCCCCAATCGGGGGAACACTGAAGCTTTCTTT.

The V and J genes are TRBV9 and TRBJ2-2; 7 nucleotides agree with TRBD1. Germline CDR1 is SGDLS and CDR2 is YYNGEE. CDR3 length: 16 amino acids. V lost 0 bases and J lost 3; bases outside the gene matches: 5. The chain's CDR3 is CASSVDGDSYTGELFF. CDR3 bases: TGTGCCAGCAGCGTAGACGGGGACAGCTACACCGGGGAGCTGTTTTTT.

The chain uses TRBV4-3 and TRBJ2-2, with a tentative D call TRBD2 (7 bases). Germline V lookup: CDR1 LGHNA, CDR2 YSLEER. The CDR3 runs 17 residues. The V end lost 4 bases, the J end lost 3 bases, and 18 bases lay between the germline ends. CDR3 amino acids: CASSPHYEGGDTGELFF. CDR3 nucleotide sequence: TGCGCCAGCAGCCCCCATTACGAGGGGGGGGACACCGGGGAGCTGTTTTTT.

This chain uses TRBV29-1 with TRBJ2-7; possibly TRBD2 for D (5 bases). Germline V CDR1 and CDR2: SQVTM, ANQGSEA. The ends were cut back, 6 bases at V and 7 bases at J, with 13 bases in the middle. CDR3 length: 11 amino acids. CDR3 in DNA: TGCAGCGTGAGAGGGTCGGGGGAGCAGTACTTC. Translated, it gives CSVRGSGEQYF.

The V and J genes are TRBV20-1 and TRBJ1-1; possibly TRBD1 for D (5 bases). Trimming left V 5 bases short and J 7 bases short, with 11 bases between. Germline CDR1 reads DFQATT; CDR2 reads SNEGSKA (reference sequence). This CDR3 is built from 11 residues. Here the CDR3 DNA reads TGCAGTGCTGGGAGGGGTTATGAAGCTTTCTTT. Its translation: CSAGRGYEAFF.

The chain carries TRBV6-1 and TRBJ2-3; 10 bases agree with TRBD1. This CDR3 region has 17 residues. Trimming took 4 bases from V and 4 from J; bases not matched to a gene: 11. CDR1 and CDR2 from the germline V gene are MNHNS and SASEGT. The CDR3 region is CASSAPGQGTGADTQYF. CDR3 DNA: TGTGCCAGCAGTGCCCCGGGACAGGGGACGGGGGCAGATACGCAGTATTTT.

This sequence joins TRBV27 and TRBJ1-5; possibly TRBD1 for D (6 bases). The CDR3 totals 17 residues. Germline CDR1 is MNHEY and CDR2 is SMNVEV (reference sequence). The ends were cut back, 1 base at V and 1 base at J, with 14 bases in the middle. The DNA for the CDR3 is TGTGCCAGCAGTTTATGGTCCAGGGGCGGAAGCAATCAGCCCCAGCATTTT. As protein: CASSLWSRGGSNQPQHF.

The J gene is TRBJ1-2, the V gene TRBV6-5; 9 positions match TRBD1. The CDR3 is made up of 13 amino acids. Looked up from germline, CDR1 is MNHEY and CDR2 is SVGAGI. The V and J ends lost 6 bases and 8 bases, in that order; junction bases with no gene match: 7. CDR3 sequence: CASSITGGWGYTF. The CDR3 DNA is TGTGCCAGCAGCATAACAGGGGGCTGGGGCTACACCTTC.

CDR3 region: CASRSNRLTGDTEAFF. The CDR3 DNA sequence: TGTGCCAGCAGGAGCAACAGGCTGACAGGGGACACTGAAGCTTTCTTT. This chain connects TRBV28 to TRBJ1-1; TRBD1 aligns across 8 bases. The CDR3 spans 16 residues. J was trimmed by 3 bases and V by 6 bases; bases with no gene match: 12. From germline, CDR1 is MDHEN and CDR2 SYDVKM.

This clone was counted only a few times. The germline gene is not matched at one end of the junction; a read error may be the cause. The gene calls are TRBV7-9 and TRBJ2-3; D is unclear. Germline V gene data show CDR1 as SEHNR and CDR2 as FQNEAQ (reference sequence). The CDR3 sequence is 12 residues long. CDR3 in amino acids: CASSFNPDAQYF. For the CDR3, the DNA is TGTGCCAGCAGCTTCAACCCAGATGCGCAGTATTTT. Looking up the rest from reference TRBV7-9 and TRBJ2-3 gives the full variable domain: DTGVSQNPRHKITKRGQNVTFRCDPISEHNRLYWYRQTLGQGPEFLTYFQNEAQLEKSRLLSDRFSAERPKGSFSTLEIQRTEQGDSAMYLCASSFNPDAQYFGPGTRLTVL.

The chain combines TRBV10-3 with TRBJ1-1; perhaps TRBD1 as D (6 bases). Germline V lookup: CDR1 ENHRY, CDR2 SYGVKD. CDR3 length equals 16 residues. Trimming left V 2 bases short and J 1 base short, with 14 bases between. This CDR3 reads CAISESRKQGNTEAFF. The CDR3 DNA reads TGTGCCATCAGTGAGAGTCGGAAACAGGGGAACACTGAAGCTTTCTTT.

The rearrangement links TRBV6-2 or TRBV6-3 to TRBJ1-1; tentatively, D is TRBD1 (6 bases). CDR3 length: 14 amino acids. V gave up 6 bases and J gave up 0 bases, with 11 bases separating them. Germline V gene sequence: CDR1 MNHEY, CDR2 SVGEGT. The CDR3 loop reads CASSQGLLNTEAFF. CDR3 sequence (DNA): TGTGCCAGCAGCCAGGGGCTATTGAACACTGAAGCTTTCTTT.

This clone was detected only a few times. The V gene is TRBV4-3, the J gene TRBJ2-1; 12 nucleotides align to TRBD1. V was pared by 0 bases and J by 7 bases, with 4 bases of the junction left unmatched. This CDR3 is built from 16 residues. CDR1 and CDR2 from the germline V gene are LGHNA and YSLEER. The CDR3 here is CASSQDRDRGRNEQFF. CDR3 coding DNA: TGCGCCAGCAGCCAAGACCGGGACAGGGGGCGGAATGAGCAGTTCTTC.

CDR3 amino acids: CASSVDTGFGTEAFF. The CDR3 region has the DNA TGTGCCAGCAGCGTAGATACAGGGTTTGGCACTGAAGCTTTCTTT. This chain connects TRBV9 to TRBJ1-1, with D possibly being TRBD1 (6 bases). This CDR3 is 15 amino acids long. V dropped 0 bases and J dropped 4 bases, with 13 bases sitting between them. CDR1 SGDLS and CDR2 YYNGEE come from the germline V gene.

This sequence joins TRBV5-1 and TRBJ2-1; TRBD2 might be the D (5 bases). Germline CDR1 SGHRS, CDR2 YFSETQ. The CDR3 is 16 residues long. The V end was cut by 0 bases, the J end by 7 bases, with 17 bases between. The CDR3 DNA sequence: TGCGCCAGCAGCTTGGCCTGGCGGTCTACGGGGAATGAGCAGTTCTTC. Translation gives CASSLAWRSTGNEQFF.

On this clone itself: Other DNA variants within this sample encode the same CDR3. This chain uses TRBV7-2 with TRBJ2-7; D unresolved. V shed 5 bases and J shed 0 bases, with 5 bases lying between them. The CDR3 length is 12 residues. Germline V gene sequence: CDR1 SGHTA, CDR2 FQGNSA. The CDR3: CASSPNSYEQYF. CDR3 in DNA: TGTGCCAGCAGCCCAAACTCCTACGAGCAGTACTTC. Supplemented by reference TRBV7-2 and TRBJ2-7, the full variable domain reads GAGVSQSPSNKVTEKGKDVELRCDPISGHTALYWYRQSLGQGLEFLIYFQGNSAPDKSGLPSDRFSAERTGGSVSTLTIQRTQQEDSAVYLCASSPNSYEQYFGPGTRLTVT.

The chain is built from TRBV5-1 and TRBJ2-7, with no clear D. The V end lost 4 bases, the J end lost 0 bases, and 14 bases lay between the germline ends. Per the germline V gene, CDR1 is SGHRS and CDR2 is YFSETQ. This CDR3 is built from 15 residues. CDR3 region: CASSPLEALSYEQYF. The CDR3 DNA reads as TGCGCCAGCAGCCCCTTGGAAGCGCTCTCCTACGAGCAGTACTTC.

V is TRBV7-6 and J is TRBJ1-6, with unresolved D. CDR1 and CDR2 from the germline V gene are SGHVS and FNYEAQ. V dropped 1 base and J dropped 4 bases, with 5 bases sitting between them. This CDR3 spans 14 amino acids. CDR3 nucleotide sequence: TGTGCCAGCAGCTTAGGCAGTTATAATTCACCCCTCCACTTT. The encoded protein is CASSLGSYNSPLHF.

This clone was detected a few times. The J gene is TRBJ1-2, the V gene TRBV14, with a tentative D call TRBD1 (5 bases). CDR3 length: 14 amino acids. The V and J ends lost 4 bases and 8 bases respectively, with 17 bases between them. Looked up from germline, CDR1 is SGHDN and CDR2 is FVKESK. The CDR3, as DNA: TGTGCCAGCAGCCTCGCCGGCAGGGTAGGCGGCTACACCTTC. Translated, it gives CASSLAGRVGGYTF.

The V and J genes are TRBV15 and TRBJ2-1, with D uncertain. Looked up from germline, CDR1 is LNHNV and CDR2 is YYDKDF (reference sequence). V was shortened by 3 bases and J by 0 bases, with 6 bases between the two germline ends. The CDR3 is made up of 14 amino acids. This CDR3 reads CATSRTISYNEQFF. The CDR3 DNA reads TGTGCCACCAGCAGGACAATCTCCTACAATGAGCAGTTCTTC.